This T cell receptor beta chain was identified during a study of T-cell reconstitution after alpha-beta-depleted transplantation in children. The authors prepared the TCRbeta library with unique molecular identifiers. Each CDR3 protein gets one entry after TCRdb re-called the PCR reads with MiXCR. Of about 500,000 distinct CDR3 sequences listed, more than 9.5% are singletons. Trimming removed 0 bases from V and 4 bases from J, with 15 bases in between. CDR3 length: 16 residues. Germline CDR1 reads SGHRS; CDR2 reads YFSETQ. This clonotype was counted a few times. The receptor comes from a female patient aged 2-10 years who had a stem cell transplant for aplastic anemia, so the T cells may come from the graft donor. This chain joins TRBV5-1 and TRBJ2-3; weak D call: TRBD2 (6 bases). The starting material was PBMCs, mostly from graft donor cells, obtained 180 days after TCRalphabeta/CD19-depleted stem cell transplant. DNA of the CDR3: TGCGCCAGCAGCTTGGTGGCGGGGCGGGTATCAGATACGCAGTATTTT. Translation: CASSLVAGRVSDTQYF.